One sample yielded the 20 T cell receptor beta chains listed below, sequenced in a study of blood T cells in healthy people across ages. The authors ran a second PCR of roughly 6 to 12 cycles using a sample-barcoded 5' primer and a J-beta primer mix. TCRdb called the 5' RACE reads again in MiXCR, with one record for every CDR3 protein. The sample lists some 900,000 distinct CDR3 sequences, around 48% seen once, with about an eighth in the top ten. The sample taken for sequencing was blood. The receptor source for this set is a man under 40 in good health.

The rearrangement joins TRBV4-3 to TRBJ1-6; D gene ambiguous. This CDR3 comprises 14 residues. Trimming stripped 0 bases from V and 14 bases from J, with 14 bases between. From germline, CDR1 is LGHNA and CDR2 YSLEER. Here the CDR3 DNA reads TGCGCCAGCAGCCAAGATAGTGGCTTACGGGCCCTCCACTTT. Translation gives CASSQDSGLRALHF.

The chain joins TRBV28 to TRBJ2-3; the D gene is possibly TRBD2 (5 bases). The CDR3 is 15 amino acids. Germline CDR1 reads MDHEN; CDR2 reads SYDVKM. Trimming removed 8 bases from V and 0 bases from J, with 15 bases in between. CDR3 nucleotides: TGTGCCAGCTCGAACCGGGGATCTAGCACAGATACGCAGTATTTT. This sequence encodes CASSNRGSSTDTQYF.

This clonotype was counted once. V and J are TRBV20-1 and TRBJ2-1; 7 nucleotides line up with TRBD2. CDR3 length: 14 amino acids. Germline CDR1 is DFQATT and CDR2 is SNEGSKA (reference sequence). The V and J ends lost 4 bases and 10 bases, in that order; junction bases with no gene match: 13. CDR3 DNA: TGCAGTGCTACCCTCGGACTAGTTGCCTACGAGCAGTTCTTC. Translating it yields CSATLGLVAYEQFF.

This clonotype was counted a single time. The J gene is TRBJ2-7, the V gene TRBV9, with 7 nucleotides matching TRBD1. Germline values: CDR1 SGDLS, CDR2 YYNGEE. The V gene end was trimmed by 0 bases and the J gene end by 2 bases; junction bases not matched to a gene: 5. The CDR3 runs 15 residues. CDR3 region: CASSVATGDTYEQYF. As DNA, the CDR3 is TGTGCCAGCAGCGTAGCCACAGGGGACACCTACGAGCAGTACTTC. The entire variable domain, with the rest obtained from reference TRBV9 and TRBJ2-7, is as follows: DSGVTQTPKHLITATGQRVTLRCSPRSGDLSVYWYQQSLDQGLQFLIQYYNGEERAKGNILERFSAQQFPDLHSELNLSSLELGDSALYFCASSVATGDTYEQYFGPGTRLTVT.

V and J are TRBV20-1 and TRBJ2-7; tentatively, D is TRBD2 (6 bases). V lost 6 bases and J 0 bases, leaving 15 bases between the germline ends. Germline values: CDR1 DFQATT, CDR2 SNEGSKA (reference sequence). This CDR3 has 14 amino acids. The CDR3 loop is CSASLSSGSYEQYF. The CDR3 DNA follows: TGCAGTGCCTCGCTTAGTAGCGGCTCCTACGAGCAGTACTTC.

The table lists this clonotype with many counts. The rearrangement links TRBV3-1 to TRBJ2-1; D is uncertain. The V end lost 4 bases, the J end lost 10 bases, and 8 bases lay between the germline ends. Germline V lookup: CDR1 LGHDT, CDR2 YNNKEL (reference sequence). The CDR3 runs 11 residues. CDR3 amino acids: CASSLASEQFF. As DNA, the CDR3 is TGTGCCAGCAGCCTTGCCTCAGAGCAGTTCTTC.

The chain uses TRBV27 and TRBJ2-7; TRBD1 aligns across 8 bases. The CDR3 contains 14 residues. V shed 6 bases and J 3 bases; nucleotides not matched to a gene: 7. Germline lookup yields CDR1 MNHEY and CDR2 SMNVEV (reference sequence). CDR3 in amino acids: CASRRRGLGYEQYF. CDR3 DNA: TGTGCCAGCAGGCGCAGGGGGCTAGGCTACGAGCAGTACTTC.

The sample holds a few counts of this clonotype. The CDR3 sequence: CASSCSTGKDEQFF. The CDR3 DNA sequence: TGTGCCAGCAGCTGTTCAACAGGGAAGGATGAGCAGTTCTTC. This chain uses TRBV25-1 with TRBJ2-1, with D possibly matching TRBD1 (6 bases). Germline loops: CDR1 MGHDK, CDR2 SYGVNS. Trimming removed 6 bases from V and 8 bases from J, with 17 bases in between. The CDR3 loop spans 14 amino acids.

The chain couples TRBV7-9 to TRBJ2-1; 12 nucleotides line up with TRBD2. The germline gives CDR1 SEHNR, CDR2 FQNEAQ (reference sequence). J was trimmed by 8 bases and V by 1 base; bases with no gene match: 6. The CDR3 extends over 16 amino acids. This chain's CDR3 is CASSLVASGGAHEQFF. The CDR3, as DNA: TGTGCCAGCAGCTTAGTTGCTAGCGGGGGGGCGCATGAGCAGTTCTTC. The complete variable domain, with remaining parts taken from reference TRBV7-9 and TRBJ2-1, reads DTGVSQNPRHKITKRGQNVTFRCDPISEHNRLYWYRQTLGQGPEFLTYFQNEAQLEKSRLLSDRFSAERPKGSFSTLEIQRTEQGDSAMYLCASSLVASGGAHEQFFGPGTRLTVL.

The chain carries TRBV2 and TRBJ1-3, with D perhaps TRBD1 (5 bases). CDR3 length: 15 residues. The ends were cut back, 9 bases at V and 0 bases at J, with 15 bases in the middle. Germline values: CDR1 SNHLY, CDR2 FYNNEI. The CDR3: CARSDTSSSGNTIYF. The CDR3 DNA follows: TGTGCCAGATCGGACACTTCGAGCTCTGGAAACACCATATATTTT. Complete variable domain (other parts from reference TRBV2 and TRBJ1-3): EPEVTQTPSHQVTQMGQEVILRCVPISNHLYFYWYRQILGQKVEFLVSFYNNEISEKSEIFDDQFSVERPDGSNFTLKIRSTKLEDSAMYFCARSDTSSSGNTIYFGEGSWLTVV.

The chain couples TRBV7-9 to TRBJ2-4; 7 nucleotides match TRBD1. TRBJ2-7 explains the end of the DNA better; the J call may be wrong. There are 14 residues in the CDR3. Germline V CDR1 and CDR2: SEHNR, FQNEAQ (reference sequence). CDR3 in amino acids: CASTPPDRAYEQYF. The CDR3 coding sequence is TGTGCCAGCACTCCCCCCGACAGGGCTTACGAGCAGTACTTC.

The chain recombines TRBV6-2 or TRBV6-3 with TRBJ2-3; 8 bases are a match to TRBD2. CDR1 and CDR2 (germline): MNHEY, SVGEGT. V shed 5 bases, J shed 5 bases, and the junction held 18 bases outside the gene matches. The CDR3 has 18 amino acids. CDR3 protein: CASSALELRGAGEDTQYF. The CDR3 coding sequence is TGTGCCAGCAGTGCGCTAGAGTTGCGGGGGGCAGGGGAAGATACGCAGTATTTT.

CDR3 in amino acids: CASSSRSSTDTQYF. For the CDR3, the DNA is TGCGCCAGCAGCTCCCGCTCTAGCACAGATACGCAGTATTTT. The V and J genes are TRBV5-1 and TRBJ2-3, with D unclear. CDR1 is SGHRS and CDR2 is YFSETQ in the germline V gene. CDR3 length: 14 amino acids. Trimming shortened V by 3 bases and J by 0 bases, and 8 bases separated the two germline ends.

The chain links TRBV20-1 to TRBJ2-3; D remains unclear. Germline CDR1 and CDR2: DFQATT and SNEGSKA (reference sequence). V was pared by 5 bases and J by 3 bases, with 15 bases between. This CDR3 contains 14 residues. The CDR3 coding sequence is TGCAGTGCTCTGGGCCCCTCTACGACAGATACGCAGTATTTT. This translates into CSALGPSTTDTQYF.

This clonotype has more than one count but fewer than ten. This rearrangement joins TRBV6-5 to TRBJ2-7; possible D gene TRBD1, 5 bases. V was trimmed by 1 base and J by 1 base, leaving 8 bases between them. The CDR3 totals 14 residues. From germline, CDR1 is MNHEY and CDR2 SVGAGI. The chain's CDR3 is CASSYYQGSYEQYF. The CDR3 DNA sequence: TGTGCCAGCAGTTACTATCAGGGATCCTACGAGCAGTACTTC.

A note on this clonotype: Relative to the germline gene, one junction end is altered; a read error may explain this. The chain recombines TRBV7-2 with TRBJ2-5; 7 bases are a match to TRBD2. The length of the CDR3 is 16 residues. Per germline, CDR1 SGHTA and CDR2 FQGNSA. The CDR3 DNA follows: TGTGCCGGCAGCGGGACCGCAGGGAGGAGACAAGAGACCCAGTACTTC. Translating it yields CAGSGTAGRRQETQYF.

With respect to this clonotype: A read error may produce the germline difference seen at one junction end. The chain joins TRBV4-2 to TRBJ2-7; 8 bases are a match to TRBD1. The CDR3 sequence is 15 residues long. CDR1 is LGHNA and CDR2 is YNFKEQ in the germline V gene. Here the CDR3 DNA reads TGTGTCAGCAGCCAACCGGGACAGGCCTTCTACGAGCAGTACTTC. Residues: CVSSQPGQAFYEQYF.

This clonotype was observed a handful of times. This rearrangement joins TRBV7-2 to TRBJ1-2; TRBD1 might be the D (6 bases). With 5 bases removed from V and 7 bases from J, the gap between germline ends came to 17 bases. The length of the CDR3 is 14 residues. Germline CDR1 SGHTA, CDR2 FQGNSA. The CDR3 coding sequence is TGTGCCAGCAGCCCCCTGACAGGAACTCTTGGCTACACCTTC. Translation: CASSPLTGTLGYTF.

The chain uses TRBV2 and TRBJ1-1; TRBD1 aligns across 9 bases. The germline V gene has CDR1 SNHLY and CDR2 FYNNEI. J was trimmed by 0 bases and V by 6 bases; bases with no gene match: 5. This CDR3 comprises 15 residues. The CDR3 coding sequence is TGTGCCAGCAGCGGACAGGGGCTAGTGAACACTGAAGCTTTCTTT. Its translation: CASSGQGLVNTEAFF.

This chain joins TRBV7-9 and TRBJ1-4; TRBD1 matches 9 bases. This CDR3 is built from 17 residues. The germline gives CDR1 SEHNR, CDR2 FQNEAQ (reference sequence). With 5 bases clipped from V and 7 bases from J, the junction kept 14 bases outside the gene matches. The CDR3 DNA sequence: TGTGCCAGCAGCCCGGGACAGGGTAGGCGGTTGACTGAAAAACTGTTTTTT. It translates to CASSPGQGRRLTEKLFF.